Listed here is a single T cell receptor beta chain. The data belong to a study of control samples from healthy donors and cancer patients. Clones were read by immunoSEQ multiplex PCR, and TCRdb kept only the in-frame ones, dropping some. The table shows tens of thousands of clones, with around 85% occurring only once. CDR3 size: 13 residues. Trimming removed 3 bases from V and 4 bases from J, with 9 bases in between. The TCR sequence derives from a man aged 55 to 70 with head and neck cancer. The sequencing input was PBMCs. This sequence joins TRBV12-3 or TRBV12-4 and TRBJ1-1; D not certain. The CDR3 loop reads CASSFPWGTEAFF. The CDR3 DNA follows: TGTGCCAGCAGTTTTCCCTGGGGCACTGAAGCTTTCTTT.